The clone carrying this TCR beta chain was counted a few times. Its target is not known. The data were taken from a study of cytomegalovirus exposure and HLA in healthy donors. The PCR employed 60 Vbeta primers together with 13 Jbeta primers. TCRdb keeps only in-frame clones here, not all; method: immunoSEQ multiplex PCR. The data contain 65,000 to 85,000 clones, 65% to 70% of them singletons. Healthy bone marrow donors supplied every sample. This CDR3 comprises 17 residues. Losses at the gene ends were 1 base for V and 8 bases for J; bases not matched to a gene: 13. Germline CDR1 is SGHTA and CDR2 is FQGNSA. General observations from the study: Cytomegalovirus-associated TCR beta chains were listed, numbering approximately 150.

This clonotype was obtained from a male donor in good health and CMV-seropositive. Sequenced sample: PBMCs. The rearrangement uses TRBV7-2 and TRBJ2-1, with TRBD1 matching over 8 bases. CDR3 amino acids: CASSLEGAGQAVDEQFF. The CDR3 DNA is TGTGCCAGCAGCTTAGAAGGTGCGGGACAGGCCGTCGATGAGCAGTTCTTC. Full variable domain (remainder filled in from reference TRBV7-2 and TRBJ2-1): GAGVSQSPSNKVTEKGKDVELRCDPISGHTALYWYRQSLGQGLEFLIYFQGNSAPDKSGLPSDRFSAERTGGSVSTLTIQRTQQEDSAVYLCASSLEGAGQAVDEQFFGPGTRLTVL.